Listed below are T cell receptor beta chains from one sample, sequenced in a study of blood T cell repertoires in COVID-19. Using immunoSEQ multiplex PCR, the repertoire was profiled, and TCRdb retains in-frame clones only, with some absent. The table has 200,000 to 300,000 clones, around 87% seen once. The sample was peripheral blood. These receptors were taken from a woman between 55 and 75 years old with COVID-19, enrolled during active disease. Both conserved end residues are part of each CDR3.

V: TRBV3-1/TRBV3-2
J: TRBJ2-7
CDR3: CASSQDGSYEQYF

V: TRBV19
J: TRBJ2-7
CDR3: CASSRPGQGYYEQYF

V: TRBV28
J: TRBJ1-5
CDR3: CASSTPGGTQPQHF

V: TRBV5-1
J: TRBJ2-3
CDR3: CASSLVGLATDTQYF

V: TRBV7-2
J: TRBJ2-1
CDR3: CASASGYLNNEQFF

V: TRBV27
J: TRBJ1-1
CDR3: CASSYRPPGTGAAEAFF

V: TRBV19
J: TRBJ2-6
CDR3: CASSIVTRPGSGANVLTF

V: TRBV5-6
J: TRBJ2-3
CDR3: CASSLRVTGTDTQYF

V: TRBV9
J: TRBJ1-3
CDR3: CASSVGGGARGLSGNTIYF

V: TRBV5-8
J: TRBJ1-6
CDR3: CASKNLQENSYNSPLHF

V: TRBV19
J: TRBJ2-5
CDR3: CASSAGETQYF

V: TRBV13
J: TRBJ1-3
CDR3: CASSRQASGNTIYF

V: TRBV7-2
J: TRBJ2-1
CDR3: CASSLGPSGSGDEQFF

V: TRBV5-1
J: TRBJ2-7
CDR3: CASSLGGSSVYEQYF

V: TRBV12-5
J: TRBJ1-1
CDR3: CASGLVGFTGQNTEAFF

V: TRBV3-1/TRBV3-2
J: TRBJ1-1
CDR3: CASSPREFGTGTTEAFF

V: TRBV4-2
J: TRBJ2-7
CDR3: CASSQQAQPSYEQYF

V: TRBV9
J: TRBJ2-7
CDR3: CASSLSGLAGDEQYF

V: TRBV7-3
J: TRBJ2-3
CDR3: CASSPQGGSTDTQYF

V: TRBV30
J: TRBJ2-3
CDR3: CAWSVGGDTQYF

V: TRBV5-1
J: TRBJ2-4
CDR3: CASSLEGQGGVKNIQYF

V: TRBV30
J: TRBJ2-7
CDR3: CAWTSGRAGEQYF

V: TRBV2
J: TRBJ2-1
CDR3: CASRGARYNEQFF

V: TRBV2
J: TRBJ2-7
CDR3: CASGGRELGTYEQYF

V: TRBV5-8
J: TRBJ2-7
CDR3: CASGTGTGPYEQYF

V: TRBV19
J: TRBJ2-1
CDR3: CASSIDLRGGSYNEQFF

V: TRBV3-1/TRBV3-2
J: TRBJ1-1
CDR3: CASSQGSGTEAFF

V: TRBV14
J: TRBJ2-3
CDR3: CASSQATRDRLTDTQYF

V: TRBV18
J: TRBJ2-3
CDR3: CASSPIGAGGLTDTQYF

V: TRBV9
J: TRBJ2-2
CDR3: CASSVGYRGPNTGELFF

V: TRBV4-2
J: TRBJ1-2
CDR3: CASSQAGDRGNYGYTF

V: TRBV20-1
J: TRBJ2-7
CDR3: CSAPGQGGRNF

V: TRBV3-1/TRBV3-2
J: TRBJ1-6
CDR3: CASSRGQVVYSPLHF

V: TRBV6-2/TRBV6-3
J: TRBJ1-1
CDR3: CASSYVGGSTEAFF

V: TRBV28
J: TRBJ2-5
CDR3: CASSGSGRAYAGTQYF

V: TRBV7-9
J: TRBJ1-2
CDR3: CASSRQGAIGYTF

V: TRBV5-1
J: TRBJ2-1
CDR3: CASSTTSGRSSYNEQFF

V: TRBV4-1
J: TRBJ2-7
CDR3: CASALAGVGEQYF

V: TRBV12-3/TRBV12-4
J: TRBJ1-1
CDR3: CASSLTDTGEAFF

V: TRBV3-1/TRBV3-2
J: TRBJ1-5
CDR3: CASSQHGGNQPQHF

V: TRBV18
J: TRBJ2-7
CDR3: CASSPIQGAGEQYF

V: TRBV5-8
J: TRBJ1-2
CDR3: CASSPAGTGYGYTF

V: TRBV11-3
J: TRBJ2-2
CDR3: CASSDPGTGGPGELFF

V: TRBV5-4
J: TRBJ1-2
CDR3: CASSLQGAEYGYTF

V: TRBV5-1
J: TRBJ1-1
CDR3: CASSYGQGAINTEAFF

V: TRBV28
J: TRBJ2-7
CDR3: CASSLGPSRYEQYF

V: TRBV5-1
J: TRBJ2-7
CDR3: CASSLQYYEQYF

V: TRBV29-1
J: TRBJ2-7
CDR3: CSVNGQGANYEQYF

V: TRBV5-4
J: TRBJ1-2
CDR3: CASSQEGRDYGYTF

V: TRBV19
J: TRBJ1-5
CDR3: CASSKLGAAQPQHF

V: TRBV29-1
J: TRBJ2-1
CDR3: CSVHRGGTSGNREQFF

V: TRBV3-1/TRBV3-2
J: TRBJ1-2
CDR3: CASSPAGFYGYTF

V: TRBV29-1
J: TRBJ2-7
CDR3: CSVDAQGEGEQYF